Following are 8 T cell receptor beta chains from one sample sequenced in a study of post-analysis software for immune sequencing data. Their recognized antigens are unknown. The study, taken as a whole, reports: Controls showed lower frequencies than patients for a few TRBV segments, and TRBV5-6, TRBV5-1 and TRBV20-1 were among these.

Each TCR beta cDNA library carried unique molecular identifiers. TCRdb passed the PCR reads through MiXCR, listing each CDR3 protein once. The sample shows fewer than 900,000 distinct CDR3 sequences, about 45% of them seen only once. Sequencing was done on a sample of blood. Receptors originate from a girl aged 5-17 years with multiple sclerosis.

This clonotype was picked up a small number of times. The chain links TRBV2 to TRBJ2-7, with D possibly matching TRBD2 (6 bases). Germline lookup yields CDR1 SNHLY and CDR2 FYNNEI. Trimming removed 6 bases from V and 4 bases from J, with 16 bases in between. This CDR3 comprises 14 residues. DNA of the CDR3: TGTGCCAGCAGCTACCCGGGAGCAACATACGAGCAGTACTTC. Translated: CASSYPGATYEQYF.

The CDR3 DNA sequence: TGTGCCAGCAGCTCAAGATCTGTACTAGCGGGAGTTAATGAGCAGTTCTTC. Translating it yields CASSSRSVLAGVNEQFF. J is TRBJ2-1 and V is TRBV3-1; 11 nucleotides agree with TRBD2. Germline lookup yields CDR1 LGHDT and CDR2 YNNKEL (reference sequence). The V segment lost 5 bases and the J segment 7 bases; nucleotides outside the gene matches: 13. The CDR3 extends over 17 amino acids.

This clonotype turned up a few times. The chain recombines TRBV25-1 with TRBJ1-2; 9 bases match TRBD1. Germline V gene data show CDR1 as MGHDK and CDR2 as SYGVNS. The trim removed 0 bases at V and 5 bases at J, leaving 10 bases unmatched. The CDR3 has 17 amino acids. Here the CDR3 DNA reads TGTGCCAGCAGTGAATATTACCCCACAGGGGGCGAGTATGGCTACACCTTC. This codes for CASSEYYPTGGEYGYTF.

The CDR3 coding sequence is TGTGCCAGCAATCCACTAGCGGGAGGCAAGAACAATGAGCAGTTCTTC. Translated: CASNPLAGGKNNEQFF. The chain uses TRBV12-3 or TRBV12-4 and TRBJ2-1, with 12 bases lining up with TRBD2. The V segment lost 7 bases and the J segment 5 bases; nucleotides outside the gene matches: 9. The CDR3 runs 16 residues.

V and J are TRBV12-3 or TRBV12-4 and TRBJ2-4, with 9 bases fitting TRBD1. There are 15 residues in the CDR3. Trimming removed 6 bases from V and 3 bases from J; junction bases left unmatched: 6. The CDR3 here is CASSIDRGIKNIQYF. The DNA of the CDR3 is TGTGCCAGCAGCATCGACAGGGGGATCAAAAACATTCAGTACTTC.

The rearrangement links TRBV11-2 to TRBJ2-5, with 13 bases identical to TRBD2. This CDR3 has 16 amino acids. Germline CDR1 SGHAT, CDR2 FQNNGV. V lost 5 bases to trimming and J lost 3 bases; unmatched junction nucleotides: 6. The CDR3 is CASSPTGTSGEETQYF. For the CDR3, the DNA is TGTGCCAGCAGCCCTACCGGGACTAGCGGGGAAGAGACCCAGTACTTC.

V usage is TRBV20-1 and J usage is TRBJ2-7, with TRBD2 identical over 7 bases. This CDR3 contains 16 residues. The germline V gene encodes CDR1 DFQATT and CDR2 SNEGSKA (reference sequence). With V trimmed by 0 bases and J by 6 bases, 14 bases remained unmatched. Here the CDR3 reads CSARDPQGGEVAEQYF. The CDR3 DNA reads as TGCAGTGCTAGAGACCCTCAGGGAGGGGAAGTAGCCGAGCAGTACTTC.

This clonotype has more than one count but fewer than ten. The rearrangement links TRBV27 to TRBJ1-1; D is uncertain. Germline loops: CDR1 MNHEY, CDR2 SMNVEV (reference sequence). The CDR3 runs 14 residues. Trimming stripped 8 bases from V and 3 bases from J, with 16 bases between. The DNA for the CDR3 is TGTGCCAGCCGAGAATTTAGGGAGCACACTGAAGCTTTCTTT. Protein product: CASREFREHTEAFF.